This TCR beta chain appears in the sequencing data of a study of control samples from healthy donors and cancer patients. Data came from immunoSEQ multiplex PCR; TCRdb stores just in-frame clones and leaves some out. The sample has roughly 130,000 clones, approximately 90% seen once. Germline values: CDR1 SGDLS, CDR2 YYNGEE. The CDR3 runs to 15 residues. V lost 0 bases and J 4 bases, leaving 13 bases between the germline ends. V gene TRBV9 combines with J gene TRBJ1-1; D gene ambiguous. The sample comprised blood. The clonotype comes from a man aged 18 to 29 in good health. The CDR3 nucleotides read TGTGCCAGCAGCGTAGATAAGTTGTACGGCACTGAAGCTTTCTTT. Translated: CASSVDKLYGTEAFF.